This T cell receptor beta chain was profiled in a study of cytomegalovirus exposure and HLA in healthy donors. The study, taken as a whole, reports: Accurate HLA-A and HLA-B prediction from TCR beta sequences was reported for most subjects.

The CDR3 length is 15 residues. V shed 6 bases and J 8 bases; nucleotides not matched to a gene: 10. Germline CDR1 MDHEN, CDR2 SYDVKM. To note about this clone: Its antigen is not known.

60 Vbeta and 13 Jbeta primers were used in PCR. In the original processing: In a later analysis, of some 80 million unique beta chains, roughly 9.9 million appeared in at least two donors. Sequencing was performed with immunoSEQ multiplex PCR; in TCRdb, only in-frame clones are kept and a portion is missing. V, J and clone size reflect that table, while D and trimming were determined from the DNA. Of 75,000 to 90,000 clones in the sample, roughly 72% were seen once. The sample taken for sequencing was PBMCs. The chain uses TRBV28 and TRBJ2-1, with TRBD2 matching 10 bases. This receptor was obtained from a man aged 25-45 years in good health and CMV-seropositive. CDR3 nucleotide sequence: TGTGCCAGCAGCACCGAAGCGGGAGGGCCCCATGAGCAGTTCTTC. Protein product: CASSTEAGGPHEQFF. Drawing the rest from reference TRBV28 and TRBJ2-1, the complete variable domain is DVKVTQSSRYLVKRTGEKVFLECVQDMDHENMFWYRQDPGLGLRLIYFSYDVKMKEKGDIPEGYSVSREKKERFSLILESASTNQTSMYLCASSTEAGGPHEQFFGPGTRLTVL.